The 32 T cell receptor beta chains listed next were all sequenced from one sample in a study of prognosis after radiotherapy for stage I lung cancer. The study amplified the TCR beta CDR3 region from genomic DNA. This amplification was carried out by two rounds of multiplex PCR. Gene-specific primers for each TRBV and TRBJ gene drove first-round PCR. MiXCR, applied by TCRdb to the multiplex PCR reads, yields one record per CDR3 protein. Of about 16,000 distinct CDR3 sequences in the sample, around 30% were seen once. This material consisted of PBMCs, taken before or after stereotactic body radiation therapy (not recorded which). The receptors were sampled from a donor aged 50 or older with non-small cell lung cancer.

This clonotype has ten or more counts. V usage is TRBV7-9 and J usage is TRBJ2-3; D gene unclear. Germline V gene data show CDR1 as SEHNR and CDR2 as FQNEAQ (reference sequence). The CDR3 runs to 14 residues. V shed 5 bases and J shed 0 bases, with 9 bases lying between them. The CDR3 loop reads CASSPHSSTDTQYF. CDR3 coding DNA: TGTGCCAGCAGCCCCCATTCTAGCACAGATACGCAGTATTTT.

At least ten counts were recorded for this clonotype. V is TRBV11-2 and J is TRBJ2-7, with TRBD2 matching over 7 bases. Per germline, CDR1 SGHAT and CDR2 FQNNGV. CDR3 length equals 14 residues. The V segment lost 8 bases and the J segment 5 bases; nucleotides outside the gene matches: 12. This chain's CDR3 is CASRGESGLNEQYF. In DNA form, the CDR3 reads TGTGCCAGCCGGGGGGAGTCGGGGCTGAACGAGCAGTACTTC.

Concerning this clonotype: Germline and junction disagree at one end, which may indicate a read error. This sequence joins TRBV6-2 or TRBV6-3 and TRBJ2-1; a weak D match, TRBD1 (7 bases). Germline V gene data show CDR1 as MNHEY and CDR2 as SVGEGT. The CDR3 is 14 amino acids. DNA for the CDR3: TGTGCCAGCCAGGAGGGGGCAGGGTCTGGTGAGAAGTTCTTC. It is translated as CASQEGAGSGEKFF.

This clonotype occurred once. This could be a read error, since a much larger clone is one nucleotide away. This sequence joins TRBV6-9 and TRBJ2-5; D gene unclear. Looked up from germline, CDR1 is MNHGY and CDR2 is SVAAGI. V was clipped by 3 bases and J by 4 bases, with 21 bases between them. The CDR3 extends over 17 amino acids. CDR3 in DNA: TGTGCCAGCAGTTACCGTAAGGGCCCGGTGCGTGGAGAGACCCAGTACTTC. The encoded protein is CASSYRKGPVRGETQYF.

This clonotype was seen many times. The chain is built from TRBV19 and TRBJ2-7; 7 nucleotides match TRBD2. The CDR3 is 17 residues long. With 3 bases clipped from V and 3 bases from J, the junction kept 14 bases outside the gene matches. Germline CDR1 reads LNHDA; CDR2 reads SQIVND (reference sequence). CDR3 protein: CASSMRSRGVKGYEQYF. The CDR3, as DNA: TGTGCCAGTAGTATGAGGAGTCGGGGGGTCAAGGGCTACGAGCAGTACTTC.

By sample share, this clonotype is medium-sized. The chain employs TRBV20-1 and TRBJ2-7, with TRBD2 matching over 8 bases. J gave up 3 bases and V 0 bases, and 1 base lay outside the gene matches. The length of the CDR3 is 13 residues. From germline, CDR1 is DFQATT and CDR2 SNEGSKA (reference sequence). The DNA of the CDR3 is TGCAGTGCTAGAGATCTAGCGGGCTACGAGCAGTACTTC. Translation gives CSARDLAGYEQYF.

Many counts were recorded for this clonotype. The J gene is TRBJ2-3, the V gene TRBV10-2; 11 nucleotides match TRBD2. CDR3 length: 19 amino acids. CDR1 WSHSY and CDR2 SAAADI come from the germline V gene. The trim removed 7 bases at V and 6 bases at J, leaving 21 bases unmatched. In DNA, the CDR3 is TGCGCCAGCACGGGACTACTAGCGGGAGAGGGATCCGATGGGGATACGCAGTATTTT. Its translation is CASTGLLAGEGSDGDTQYF.

This clonotype was seen ten or more times. This chain joins TRBV5-1 and TRBJ2-5; TRBD2 matches at 8 bases. Germline CDR1 and CDR2: SGHRS and YFSETQ. The CDR3 extends over 18 amino acids. V lost 4 bases and J lost 2; bases outside the gene matches: 16. CDR3 sequence: CASSPGFLSGSLQETQYF. The CDR3 nucleotides read TGCGCCAGCAGCCCCGGGTTTTTGAGCGGGAGTCTGCAAGAGACCCAGTACTTC.

Worth noting for this clonotype: It differs at one base from a far larger clone, so likely a read error. The V and J genes are TRBV6-4 and TRBJ2-1, with 8 bases that match TRBD2. Germline CDR1 reads MRHNA; CDR2 reads SNTAGT. This CDR3 spans 14 amino acids. The V segment lost 4 bases and the J segment 8 bases; nucleotides outside the gene matches: 7. CDR3 loop: CASSVAGNLDEQFF. The CDR3 bases are TGTGCCAGCAGTGTAGCGGGAAATTTGGATGAGCAGTTCTTC.

At least ten counts were recorded for this clonotype. At one of its ends the junction is not consistent with the germline gene, which may arise from a read error. The chain links TRBV28 to TRBJ2-7; D might be TRBD1 or TRBD2, each matching 5 bases. The CDR3 has 12 residues. Germline CDR1 MDHEN, CDR2 SYDVKM. CDR3 sequence reads: CASSSPGRQGHF. For the CDR3, the DNA is TGTGCCAGCAGTTCCCCGGGACGTCAGGGACACTTC.

At least ten counts were recorded for this clonotype. The chain combines TRBV6-1 with TRBJ2-1; 14 positions match TRBD2. The CDR3 has 14 residues. J gave up 10 bases and V 7 bases, and 6 bases lay outside the gene matches. CDR1 is MNHNS, CDR2 SASEGT, per germline. CDR3 sequence reads: CASTPGLAGVEQFF. In nucleotides, the CDR3 is TGTGCCAGCACTCCGGGACTAGCGGGAGTGGAGCAGTTCTTC.

With respect to this clonotype: This may arise from a read error, as a much more abundant clone is one base away. Without the conserved terminal phenylalanine or tryptophan, this CDR3 likely stems from a read error. The chain joins TRBV6-2 or TRBV6-3 to TRBJ2-7; 7 bases align to TRBD1. Losses at the gene ends were 6 bases for V and 2 bases for J; bases not matched to a gene: 10. Germline CDR1 reads MNHEY; CDR2 reads SVGEGT. This CDR3 has 15 residues. The CDR3 coding sequence is TGTGCCAGCAGCCTCCCGACAGGGATCCCCTACGAGCAGTACCTC. This gives the protein CASSLPTGIPYEQYL.

Turning to this clonotype: A read error is likely here: a far larger clone is one base away. The J gene is TRBJ1-2, the V gene TRBV7-2; TRBD1 might be the D (5 bases). Germline CDR1 reads SGHTA; CDR2 reads FQGNSA. This CDR3 has 16 amino acids. The ends were cut back, 6 bases at V and 4 bases at J, with 21 bases in the middle. The CDR3, as DNA: TGTGCCAGCAGGCAGGGACGTATGGGCGTGGGCTATGGCTACACCTTC. As protein: CASRQGRMGVGYGYTF. The entire variable domain, with the rest obtained from reference TRBV7-2 and TRBJ1-2, is as follows: GAGVSQSPSNKVTEKGKDVELRCDPISGHTALYWYRQSLGQGLEFLIYFQGNSAPDKSGLPSDRFSAERTGGSVSTLTIQRTQQEDSAVYLCASRQGRMGVGYGYTFGSGTRLTVV.

CDR3 DNA: TGTGCCAGCTCACTCCAACTAGGAAGCACAGATACGCAGTATTTT. It encodes CASSLQLGSTDTQYF. The V and J genes are TRBV18 and TRBJ2-3, with D tentatively TRBD2 (5 bases). The CDR3 is made up of 15 amino acids. Germline V gene lookup returns CDR1 KGHSH and CDR2 LQKENI. Trimming removed 4 bases at V and 0 bases at J, with 11 bases between.

By proportion, this clonotype is hyperexpanded. The rearrangement uses TRBV15 and TRBJ1-2; D gene ambiguous. The CDR3 sequence is 14 residues long. Germline V gene data show CDR1 as LNHNV and CDR2 as YYDKDF (reference sequence). V was clipped by 0 bases and J by 3 bases, with 8 bases between them. CDR3 DNA sequence: TGTGCCACCAGCAGAGATAGGACCTACTATGGCTACACCTTC. This encodes CATSRDRTYYGYTF. The full variable domain, with the rest looked up from reference TRBV15 and TRBJ1-2, is DAMVIQNPRYQVTQFGKPVTLSCSQTLNHNVMYWYQQKSSQAPKLLFHYYDKDFNNEADTPDNFQSRRPNTSFCFLDIRSPGLGDTAMYLCATSRDRTYYGYTFGSGTRLTVV.

This clonotype appeared many times. V gene TRBV28 combines with J gene TRBJ1-2; D gene unclear. V shed 1 base and J shed 1 base, with 10 bases lying between them. This CDR3 has 15 residues. CDR1 is MDHEN and CDR2 is SYDVKM in the germline V gene. The CDR3 nucleotides are TGTGCCAGCAGTTTATTGGCAGGTAGTAACTATGGCTACACCTTC. Translating it yields CASSLLAGSNYGYTF.

The sample holds many counts of this clonotype. V usage is TRBV19 and J usage is TRBJ1-2, with TRBD1 matching 7 bases. Germline-derived CDR1 and CDR2 are LNHDA and SQIVND (reference sequence). The CDR3 contains 15 residues. V shed 4 bases, J shed 6 bases, and the junction held 11 bases outside the gene matches. This chain's CDR3 is CASSTRTGEGDGYTF. The CDR3, as DNA: TGTGCCAGTAGTACCCGGACAGGAGAAGGGGATGGCTACACCTTC. Complete variable domain (other parts from reference TRBV19 and TRBJ1-2): DGGITQSPKYLFRKEGQNVTLSCEQNLNHDAMYWYRQDPGQGLRLIYYSQIVNDFQKGDIAEGYSVSREKKESFPLTVTSAQKNPTAFYLCASSTRTGEGDGYTFGSGTRLTVV.

This clonotype was recorded many times. The J gene is TRBJ2-7, the V gene TRBV5-4; D is perhaps TRBD1 (5 bases). V was trimmed by 2 bases and J by 5 bases, leaving 14 bases between them. CDR1 is SGHNT and CDR2 is YYREEE in the germline V gene (reference sequence). The CDR3 runs to 14 residues. CDR3 loop: CASSFDRRVHEQYF. The CDR3 DNA sequence: TGTGCCAGCAGCTTTGACAGAAGGGTCCACGAGCAGTACTTC. Together with reference TRBV5-4 and TRBJ2-7, the CDR3 gives the full variable domain: ETGVTQSPTHLIKTRGQQVTLRCSSQSGHNTVSWYQQALGQGPQFIFQYYREEENGRGNFPPRFSGLQFPNYSSELNVNALELDDSALYLCASSFDRRVHEQYFGPGTRLTVT.

The chain combines TRBV28 with TRBJ2-2; D is undetermined. V was clipped by 7 bases and J by 7 bases, with 10 bases between them. Germline CDR1 MDHEN, CDR2 SYDVKM. The CDR3 has 12 residues. The CDR3 is CASKGYNGELFF. The CDR3 region has the DNA TGTGCCAGCAAGGGCTACAACGGGGAGCTGTTTTTT.

This clonotype rates as medium-sized. This rearrangement joins TRBV12-3 or TRBV12-4 to TRBJ2-1, with TRBD2 matching over 8 bases. The CDR3 has 15 residues. J gave up 7 bases and V 6 bases, and 11 bases lay outside the gene matches. The CDR3 spells CASRLSGRGGNEQFF. The DNA for the CDR3 is TGTGCCAGCAGATTAAGCGGGAGAGGGGGAAATGAGCAGTTCTTC.

This clonotype was seen many times. This chain joins TRBV5-6 and TRBJ1-5, with D unresolved. Germline CDR1 SGHDT, CDR2 YYEEEE. The CDR3 spans 15 residues. V was pared by 1 base and J by 2 bases, with 10 bases between. CDR3 in amino acids: CASSLSGWGNQPQHF. CDR3 sequence (DNA): TGTGCCAGCAGCTTGTCCGGGTGGGGCAATCAGCCCCAGCATTTT.

The chain joins TRBV24-1 to TRBJ1-3; weak D call: TRBD1 (6 bases). CDR1 KGHDR and CDR2 SFDVKD come from the germline V gene. Trimming stripped 9 bases from V and 4 bases from J, with 18 bases between. This CDR3 is 15 amino acids long. The CDR3 DNA sequence: TGTGCCACCGGTTGGCAGGGGTATTTAGGAAACACCATATATTTT. The encoded protein is CATGWQGYLGNTIYF.

The sample holds many counts of this clonotype. The CDR3 DNA reads as TGTGCCAGCAGCGTAGACCCGTTGCCCAACGAGCAGTTCTTC. Amino acids: CASSVDPLPNEQFF. V gene TRBV9 combines with J gene TRBJ2-1; D not certain. CDR1 and CDR2 from the germline V gene are SGDLS and YYNGEE. The V end was cut by 0 bases, the J end by 10 bases, with 14 bases between. This CDR3 contains 14 residues.

This clonotype occurred many times. V is TRBV30 and J is TRBJ2-3, with 8 bases identical to TRBD1. The CDR3 contains 14 residues. J gave up 4 bases and V 2 bases, and 5 bases lay outside the gene matches. Germline CDR1 and CDR2: GTSNPN and SVGIG (reference sequence). The CDR3 reads CAWSLAGGADTQYF. CDR3 sequence (DNA): TGTGCCTGGAGTCTGGCAGGGGGCGCAGATACGCAGTATTTT.

This clonotype occurred many times. This sequence joins TRBV24-1 and TRBJ2-3; D might be TRBD1 (6 bases). The CDR3 has 17 residues. The V gene lost 2 bases and the J gene lost 0 bases, with 14 bases spanning the gap. CDR1 and CDR2 from the germline V gene are KGHDR and SFDVKD. DNA of the CDR3: TGTGCCACCAGTGATTGGGGGCCCCGGACTAGCACAGATACGCAGTATTTT. Translation gives CATSDWGPRTSTDTQYF.

The chain is built from TRBV3-1 and TRBJ1-5; D call uncertain. V was pared by 8 bases and J by 6 bases, with 11 bases between. The CDR3 has 12 amino acids. Per the germline V gene, CDR1 is LGHDT and CDR2 is YNNKEL (reference sequence). In DNA, the CDR3 is TGTGCCAGCCAAGGGTTGGGTCAGCCCCAGCATTTT. It codes for CASQGLGQPQHF.

The chain couples TRBV7-8 to TRBJ2-1; D is unresolved. V was pared by 6 bases and J by 3 bases, with 15 bases between. This CDR3 has 15 amino acids. In germline, CDR1 is SGHVS, CDR2 FQNEAQ. The CDR3 reads CASRLRSEYYNEQFF. CDR3 nucleotides: TGTGCCAGCAGACTGAGATCGGAGTACTACAATGAGCAGTTCTTC. The complete variable domain, with remaining parts taken from reference TRBV7-8 and TRBJ2-1, reads GAGVSQSPRYKVAKRGQDVALRCDPISGHVSLFWYQQALGQGPEFLTYFQNEAQLDKSGLPSDRFFAERPEGSVSTLKIQRTQQEDSAVYLCASRLRSEYYNEQFFGPGTRLTVL.

This clonotype was seen only a few times. This is likely an artifact of a read error, given a far larger clone one base away. The J gene is TRBJ1-1, the V gene TRBV6-9; D unclear. The CDR3 is 13 amino acids. V was trimmed by 4 bases and J by 6 bases, leaving 12 bases between them. From germline, CDR1 is MNHGY and CDR2 SVAAGI. The CDR3 DNA reads as TGTGCCAGCAGTTTCCCGAGCTTGGCTGAAGCTTTCTTT. Amino acids: CASSFPSLAEAFF.

This clonotype was detected many times. V is TRBV18 and J is TRBJ1-2; TRBD1 matches at 7 bases. CDR1 is KGHSH and CDR2 is LQKENI in the germline V gene. V dropped 6 bases and J dropped 10; count of bases not matched to a gene: 8. The CDR3 covers 12 residues. The CDR3 nucleotides read TGTGCCAGCTCCGGACAGGTATCAGACTACACCTTC. Amino acids: CASSGQVSDYTF.

This clonotype came up many times. This chain links TRBV20-1 with TRBJ2-7; D unresolved. The CDR3 consists of 13 residues. Trimming removed 0 bases from V and 1 base from J, with 7 bases in between. Germline V CDR1 and CDR2: DFQATT, SNEGSKA (reference sequence). CDR3 DNA: TGCAGTGCTAGAGAGCAGGCGTCCTACGAGCAGTACTTC. As protein: CSAREQASYEQYF.

This clonotype was observed at least ten times. This chain connects TRBV5-8 to TRBJ2-3; D is perhaps TRBD1 (5 bases). The CDR3 has 15 amino acids. Between the trimmed V and J ends, which lost 7 bases and 6 bases, there was a span of 21 bases. CDR1 is SGHTS, CDR2 YDEGEE, per germline. CDR3 residues: CASPERGSGFDTQYF. CDR3 bases: TGTGCCAGCCCGGAAAGGGGATCAGGATTCGATACGCAGTATTTT.

At least ten counts were recorded for this clonotype. The chain is built from TRBV19 and TRBJ2-1; 7 bases map to TRBD2. Germline CDR1 reads LNHDA; CDR2 reads SQIVND (reference sequence). V lost 6 bases to trimming and J lost 6 bases; unmatched junction nucleotides: 8. The CDR3 is 14 residues long. CDR3 DNA sequence: TGTGCCAGTAGAGGGACTAATTCGGGCAATGAGCAGTTCTTC. It encodes CASRGTNSGNEQFF.